This T cell receptor (beta chain) was captured by sequencing in a study of blood T cell repertoires in COVID-19. On the study more broadly: Sample material is recorded as cDNA or gDNA derived from T cells, B-cell-depleted T cells, or PBMCs.

The V gene end was trimmed by 0 bases and the J gene end by 2 bases; junction bases not matched to a gene: 4. The CDR3 loop spans 16 amino acids. Per the germline V gene, CDR1 is LGHDT and CDR2 is YNNKEL (reference sequence). The assay was immunoSEQ multiplex PCR, and TCRdb's table has in-frame clones only and misses some. The data show some 240,000 clones, 90% seen once. Recruited during active infection, patients (from Seattle) were subsequently followed longitudinally. This receptor was identified in a woman in her sixties or seventies with COVID-19, enrolled during active disease. The source material was peripheral blood. This chain uses TRBV3-1 (or the pseudogene TRBV3-2) with TRBJ1-3; TRBD1 aligns across 7 bases. The CDR3 sequence is CASSQETGWTGNTIYF. In DNA form, the CDR3 reads TGTGCCAGCAGCCAAGAGACAGGGTGGACTGGAAACACCATATATTTT.